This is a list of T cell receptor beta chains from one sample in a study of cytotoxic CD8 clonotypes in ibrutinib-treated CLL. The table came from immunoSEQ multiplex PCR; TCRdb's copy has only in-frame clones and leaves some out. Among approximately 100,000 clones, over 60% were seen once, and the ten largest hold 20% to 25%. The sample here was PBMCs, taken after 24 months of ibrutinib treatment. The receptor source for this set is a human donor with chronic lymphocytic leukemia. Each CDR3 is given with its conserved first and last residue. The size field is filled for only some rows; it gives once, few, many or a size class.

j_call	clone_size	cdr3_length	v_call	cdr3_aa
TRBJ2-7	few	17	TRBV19	CASSTPTLGRGIYEQYF
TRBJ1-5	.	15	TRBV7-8	CASSLPAEAGQPQHF
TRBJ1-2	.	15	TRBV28	CASSSPPEGNYGYTF
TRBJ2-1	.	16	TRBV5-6	CASSSPSGRAPNEQFF
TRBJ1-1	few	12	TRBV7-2	CASSLETGEAFF
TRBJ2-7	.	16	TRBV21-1	CASSSRPGQGALEQYF
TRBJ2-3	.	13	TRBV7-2	CASRASGADTQYF
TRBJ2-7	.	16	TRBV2	CASSEFAGGLSYEQYF
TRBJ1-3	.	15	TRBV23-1	CASSPRVLSGNTIYF
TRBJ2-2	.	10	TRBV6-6	CASGGGELFF
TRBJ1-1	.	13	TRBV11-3	CASSLSGGTEAFF
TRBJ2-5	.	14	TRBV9	CASSVGTIQETQYF
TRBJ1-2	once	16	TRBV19	CASRDPGQGLNYGYTF
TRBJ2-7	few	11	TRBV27	CASSLGYEQYF
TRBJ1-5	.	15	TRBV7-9	CASSLTGEAGSPQHF
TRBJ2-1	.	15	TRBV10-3	CAISEVLAGSNEQFF
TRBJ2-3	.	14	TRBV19	CASSIDRDTDTQYF
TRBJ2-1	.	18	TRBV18	CASSPPSRGLAAYNEQFF
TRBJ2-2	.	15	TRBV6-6	CASSSSDRGNGELFF
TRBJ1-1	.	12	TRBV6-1	CASSEAGTEAFF
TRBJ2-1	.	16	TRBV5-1	CASSLAVTSGNNEQFF
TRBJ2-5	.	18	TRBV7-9	CASSLLSGASGNQETQYF
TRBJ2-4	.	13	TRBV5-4	CASSLDSKNIQYF